The 18 T cell receptor beta chains given below trace back to one sample, sequenced in a study of regulatory T cells in long-lasting Graves disease. Researchers made TCR beta libraries by using iRepertoire HTBI primers and running Arm-PCR on CDR3 regions. Via MiXCR, TCRdb re-called the multiplex PCR reads, giving one row per CDR3 protein. The sample carries about 470,000 distinct CDR3 sequences, about a fifth recorded once. The time point was: persistent/refractory GD, antithyroid drugs over 5 years with positive TRAb. The authors made the TCR library using RNA they extracted from PBMCs. The source material was peripheral blood mononuclear cells (PBMCs), sampled when the disease was refractory, from a patient treated with antithyroid drugs. The receptor source for this set is a female donor with Graves disease.

This clonotype was counted at least ten times. The chain recombines TRBV2 with TRBJ2-4, with no clear D. The CDR3 consists of 16 residues. The V and J ends lost 2 bases and 0 bases respectively, with 11 bases between them. The germline V gene encodes CDR1 SNHLY and CDR2 FYNNEI. The CDR3: CASSERAVLAKNIQYF. The DNA for the CDR3 is TGTGCCAGCAGTGAAAGGGCGGTTCTAGCCAAAAACATTCAGTACTTC.

This clonotype was counted at least ten times. The chain recombines TRBV29-1 with TRBJ1-1; D unclear. The CDR3 totals 11 residues. The V gene lost 0 bases and the J gene lost 5 bases, with 4 bases spanning the gap. The germline gives CDR1 SQVTM, CDR2 ANQGSEA. CDR3 bases: TGCAGCGTTGAAGATGTGACTGAAGCTTTCTTT. This codes for CSVEDVTEAFF.

This clonotype occurred many times. The chain employs TRBV13 and TRBJ2-7; 13 positions agree with TRBD2. The CDR3 contains 15 residues. The germline CDR1 and CDR2 sequences are PRHDT and FYEKMQ (reference sequence). V dropped 5 bases and J dropped 5; count of bases not matched to a gene: 6. In DNA, the CDR3 is TGTGCCAGCAGCCGTGCCACTAGCGGGGGGGACGAGCAGTACTTC. It yields the protein CASSRATSGGDEQYF.

With regard to this clonotype: A much more abundant neighbour one base away suggests this may be a read error. The rearrangement links TRBV6-2 or TRBV6-3 to TRBJ2-7; D might be TRBD1 or TRBD2, each matching 5 bases. CDR1 is MNHEY, CDR2 SVGEGT, per germline. The CDR3 totals 14 residues. CDR3 nucleotide sequence: TGTGCCAGCAGTGAAGGAGGACACGTCTACGAGCGGTACTTC. It encodes CASSEGGHVYERYF.

There are many counts of this clonotype. This chain links TRBV3-1 with TRBJ2-5, with TRBD1 as a possible D gene (6 bases). The germline V gene has CDR1 LGHDT and CDR2 YNNKEL (reference sequence). V was clipped by 3 bases and J by 2 bases, with 16 bases between them. The CDR3 spans 16 residues. CDR3 amino acids: CASSHRDTQIQETQYF. Here the CDR3 DNA reads TGTGCCAGCAGCCACCGGGACACCCAAATTCAAGAGACCCAGTACTTC.

This clonotype was counted a few times. V gene TRBV20-1 combines with J gene TRBJ1-2, with no clear D. The CDR3 is 11 residues long. Germline lookup yields CDR1 DFQATT and CDR2 SNEGSKA (reference sequence). The V gene lost 4 bases and the J gene lost 6 bases, with 9 bases spanning the gap. The CDR3 DNA reads as TGCAGTGCTAAAGAGCCCGATGGCTACACCTTC. It codes for CSAKEPDGYTF.

This clonotype was observed at least ten times. The CDR3 DNA is TGTGCCACCCTGGACAGGCCAAGACTAGCCAAAAACATTCAGTACTTC. Protein: CATLDRPRLAKNIQYF. The chain carries TRBV24-1 and TRBJ2-4; 7 bases line up with TRBD1. CDR3 length equals 16 residues. Per the germline V gene, CDR1 is KGHDR and CDR2 is SFDVKD. The J segment lost 0 bases and the V segment lost 9 bases, leaving 10 bases of the junction unmatched.

This clonotype was counted ten times or more. The genes are TRBV28 and TRBJ1-2, with D tentatively TRBD1 (6 bases). The CDR3 is 13 amino acids. Germline loops: CDR1 MDHEN, CDR2 SYDVKM. V gave up 6 bases and J gave up 5 bases, with 13 bases separating them. In nucleotides, the CDR3 is TGTGCCAGCAGACAGACAGGCGTATATGGCTACACCTTC. Encoded protein: CASRQTGVYGYTF.

This clonotype was found many times. The chain links TRBV27 to TRBJ1-2; 7 bases fit TRBD1. With 0 bases clipped from V and 8 bases from J, the junction kept 9 bases outside the gene matches. The germline V gene encodes CDR1 MNHEY and CDR2 SMNVEV (reference sequence). CDR3 length equals 15 residues. CDR3 nucleotides: TGTGCCAGCAGTTTATCGGGACGACAGGGCCGGGGCTACACCTTC. The encoded protein is CASSLSGRQGRGYTF.

The chain links TRBV2 to TRBJ2-1, with TRBD1 as a possible D gene (5 bases). The V gene lost 8 bases and the J gene lost 9 bases, with 14 bases spanning the gap. Germline CDR1 and CDR2: SNHLY and FYNNEI. CDR3 length equals 12 residues. The CDR3 spells CASWPGLSEQFF. DNA of the CDR3: TGTGCCAGCTGGCCAGGGTTATCTGAGCAGTTCTTC. The variable domain in full, completed from reference TRBV2 and TRBJ2-1, reads EPEVTQTPSHQVTQMGQEVILRCVPISNHLYFYWYRQILGQKVEFLVSFYNNEISEKSEIFDDQFSVERPDGSNFTLKIRSTKLEDSAMYFCASWPGLSEQFFGPGTRLTVL.

In this sample, this clonotype turned up many times. The J gene is TRBJ1-2, the V gene TRBV28; a weak D match, TRBD1 (5 bases). The V end lost 7 bases, the J end lost 0 bases, and 15 bases lay between the germline ends. Per germline, CDR1 MDHEN and CDR2 SYDVKM. This CDR3 is 15 amino acids long. CDR3 nucleotide sequence: TGTGCCAGCATCCGGTGGGGGGGATCTAACTATGGCTACACCTTC. It is translated as CASIRWGGSNYGYTF.

Concerning this clonotype itself: This may come from a read error, since a much larger clone is one base off. The chain combines TRBV28 with TRBJ1-2, with D unclear. Trimming shortened V by 7 bases and J by 4 bases, and 13 bases separated the two germline ends. The CDR3 contains 13 residues. Germline loops: CDR1 MDHEN, CDR2 SYDVKM. CDR3 bases: TGTGCCAGCAATCCAGCACCTATCTATGGCTACACCTTC. Its translation is CASNPAPIYGYTF.

In this sample, this clonotype turned up many times. The J gene is TRBJ1-2, the V gene TRBV15; D gene uncertain. Per germline, CDR1 LNHNV and CDR2 YYDKDF (reference sequence). Trimming shortened V by 2 bases and J by 4 bases, and 17 bases separated the two germline ends. The CDR3 has 16 residues. The CDR3 DNA is TGTGCCACCAGCAGACTCGGGAGGACCGCTCTCTATGGCTACACCTTC. Its protein product is CATSRLGRTALYGYTF.

The chain combines TRBV7-9 with TRBJ2-5, with D perhaps TRBD2 (6 bases). The germline CDR1 and CDR2 sequences are SEHNR and FQNEAQ (reference sequence). The CDR3 has 16 amino acids. V lost 0 bases and J lost 2, with 13 bases in between. The CDR3 region is CASSLAAGRGQETQYF. The CDR3 bases are TGTGCCAGCAGCTTAGCGGCGGGCCGGGGGCAAGAGACCCAGTACTTC.

In this sample, this clonotype turned up a few times. The chain employs TRBV28 and TRBJ2-2, with unresolved D. Deletions cut 5 bases from V and 0 bases from J, with 13 bases between. The CDR3 is made up of 16 amino acids. Per germline, CDR1 MDHEN and CDR2 SYDVKM. In DNA form, the CDR3 reads TGTGCCAGCAGTAGGTGGGTGCTTACGAACACCGGGGAGCTGTTTTTT. It codes for CASSRWVLTNTGELFF.

The table lists this clonotype with many counts. The V and J genes are TRBV15 and TRBJ1-5; the D is unclear. V was cut by 1 base and J by 6 bases, with 13 bases left in between. The CDR3 covers 15 residues. The germline V gene has CDR1 LNHNV and CDR2 YYDKDF (reference sequence). The CDR3 is CATSRGSGGGQPQHF. The CDR3 DNA follows: TGTGCCACCAGCAGAGGGTCAGGCGGAGGTCAGCCCCAGCATTTT. The full variable domain, rest sourced from reference TRBV15 and TRBJ1-5, is DAMVIQNPRYQVTQFGKPVTLSCSQTLNHNVMYWYQQKSSQAPKLLFHYYDKDFNNEADTPDNFQSRRPNTSFCFLDIRSPGLGDTAMYLCATSRGSGGGQPQHFGDGTRLSIL.

On this clonotype itself: The junction differs from germline at one of its ends, possibly a read error. The V call is TRBV20-1, the J call TRBJ2-7, with TRBD2 matching 7 bases. This CDR3 is built from 13 residues. The germline gives CDR1 DFQATT, CDR2 SNEGSKA (reference sequence). CDR3 amino acids: CSAAGVGVYVQYF. CDR3 coding DNA: TGCAGTGCCGCGGGGGTTGGGGTCTACGTGCAGTACTTC.

This clonotype was found a few times. CDR3 DNA sequence: TGTGCCAGCAGCCAGACCTCGGCAGGGCTGATCTCCTACGAGCAGTACTTC. It translates to CASSQTSAGLISYEQYF. The genes are TRBV14 and TRBJ2-7; maybe TRBD1 (5 bases). In germline, CDR1 is SGHDN, CDR2 FVKESK. The CDR3 has 17 residues. Trimming shortened V by 3 bases and J by 0 bases, and 18 bases separated the two germline ends.